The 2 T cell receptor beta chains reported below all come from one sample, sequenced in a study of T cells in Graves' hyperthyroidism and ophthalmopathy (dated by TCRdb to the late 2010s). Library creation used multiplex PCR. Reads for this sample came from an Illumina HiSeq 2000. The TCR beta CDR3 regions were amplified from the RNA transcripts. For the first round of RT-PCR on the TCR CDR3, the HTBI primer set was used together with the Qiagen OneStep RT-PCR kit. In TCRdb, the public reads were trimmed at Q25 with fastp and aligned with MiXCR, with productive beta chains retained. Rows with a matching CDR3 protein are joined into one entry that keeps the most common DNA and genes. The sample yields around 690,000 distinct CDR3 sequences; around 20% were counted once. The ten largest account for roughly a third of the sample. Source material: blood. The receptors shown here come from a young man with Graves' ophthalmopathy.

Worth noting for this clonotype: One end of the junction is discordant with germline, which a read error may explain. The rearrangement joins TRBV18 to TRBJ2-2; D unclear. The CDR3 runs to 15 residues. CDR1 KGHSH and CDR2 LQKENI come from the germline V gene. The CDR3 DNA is TGTGCCAGCGCACCGGGCCCCCAGACAACCGGGGAGCTGTTTTTT. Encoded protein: CASAPGPQTTGELFF.

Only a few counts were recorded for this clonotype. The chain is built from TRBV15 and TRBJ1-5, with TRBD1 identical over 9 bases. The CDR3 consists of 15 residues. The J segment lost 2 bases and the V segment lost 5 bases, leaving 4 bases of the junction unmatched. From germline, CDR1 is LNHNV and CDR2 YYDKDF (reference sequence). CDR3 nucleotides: TGTGCCACCAGCCGGGACAGGGCCGGCAATCAGCCCCAGCATTTT. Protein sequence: CATSRDRAGNQPQHF.